This is a list of T cell receptor beta chains from one sample in a study of T cell responses to AZD1222 COVID-19 vaccine. Generated by immunoSEQ multiplex PCR, the TCRdb table keeps only in-frame clones and is missing some. Of 150,000 to 200,000 clones in the sample, roughly 92% were seen once. Sample: peripheral blood, taken 28 days after the second AZD1222 dose. The receptors stem from an adult who received the AZD1222 COVID-19 vaccine. Each CDR3 is given with its conserved first and last residue. D genes are given only for firm matches. The size of a clone is reported for some rows only, either as once, few or many, or as a class for expanded clones.

v_gene	d_gene	j_gene	abundance	CDR3nt	CDR3aa
TRBV5-1	-	TRBJ1-2	-	TGCGCCAGCAGCTTGGAAGGGGGTTCAATCGGTATGGATGGCTACACCTTC	CASSLEGGSIGMDGYTF
TRBV6-5	-	TRBJ2-7	-	TGTGCCAGCACCTACTCGGCTGGGCCCACCTACGAGCAGTACTTC	CASTYSAGPTYEQYF
TRBV5-1	-	TRBJ1-4	-	TGCGCCAGCAGCCGATACGGGTCTGAAAAACTGTTTTTT	CASSRYGSEKLFF
TRBV5-4	-	TRBJ1-1	-	TGTGCCAGCAGCTTGGGTGGGGGGGACTATGAAGCTTTCTTT	CASSLGGGDYEAFF
TRBV5-6	TRBD2	TRBJ2-7	-	TGTGCCAGCAGAGACCTAGCGGGGGGCTCCTACGAGCAGTACTTC	CASRDLAGGSYEQYF
TRBV6-5	-	TRBJ1-6	-	TGTGCCAGCAGTAATACCCCGGGGTTACCCCTCCACTTT	CASSNTPGLPLHF
TRBV15	-	TRBJ1-6	-	TGTGCCACCAGCAGAGTCGGCCCGGGACACTATAATTCACCCCTCCACTTT	CATSRVGPGHYNSPLHF
TRBV30	TRBD2	TRBJ2-1	-	TGTGCCTGGAGAAAGCGGGGACCCTACAATGAGCAGTTCTTC	CAWRKRGPYNEQFF
TRBV7-8	TRBD1	TRBJ1-2	-	TGTGCCAGCAGCTTAAAGGACAGGAACTATGGCTACACCTTC	CASSLKDRNYGYTF
TRBV2	TRBD1	TRBJ1-1	-	TGTGCCAGCAAGGGACAGGCGAACACTGAAGCTTTCTTT	CASKGQANTEAFF
TRBV5-4	TRBD1	TRBJ1-1	-	TGTGCCAGCAGCTTGGGTCGTATCGGGACAGGCAGTGGGGACACTGAAGCTTTCTTT	CASSLGRIGTGSGDTEAFF
TRBV5-5	-	TRBJ1-5	-	TGTGCCAGCAGCTACGGAGGGGGCAATCAGCCCCAGCATTTT	CASSYGGGNQPQHF
TRBV10-2	TRBD1	TRBJ1-5	-	TGCGCCAGCAGTGAAGACAGGGGGCAGAATCAGCCCCAGCATTTT	CASSEDRGQNQPQHF
TRBV19	-	TRBJ2-2	-	TGTGCCAGTGAAGGGTGGTTGGGCGGCGCCACCGGGGAGCTGTTTTTT	CASEGWLGGATGELFF
TRBV4-2	TRBD1	TRBJ2-3	-	TGTGCCAGCAGCCAAGATGGCAGGGGGCAAGGAGATACGCAGTATTTT	CASSQDGRGQGDTQYF
TRBV6-1	TRBD1	TRBJ2-3	-	TGTGCCAGCAGTGAAAGAGGGCAGGGGGCGAATACGCAGTATTTT	CASSERGQGANTQYF
TRBV18	-	TRBJ1-1	-	TGTGCCAGCTCACCGTCGAACACTGAAGCTTTCTTT	CASSPSNTEAFF
TRBV3-1/TRBV3-2	TRBD1	TRBJ1-5	-	TGTGCCAGCAGCCAGGACAGGGGGCAGCCCCAGCATTTT	CASSQDRGQPQHF
TRBV6-2/TRBV6-3	-	TRBJ2-3	-	TGTGCCAGCAGCCAATCAAAGGGCACAGATACGCAGTATTTT	CASSQSKGTDTQYF
TRBV5-1	TRBD2	TRBJ2-3	once	TGCGCCAGCAGTCTGACTAGCGGGGGTAGCACAGATACGCAGTATTTT	CASSLTSGGSTDTQYF
TRBV6-1	-	TRBJ2-7	-	TGTGCCAGCAGTGACGGGACAGTTAGGGAGGCATCCTACGAGCAGTACTTC	CASSDGTVREASYEQYF
TRBV18	-	TRBJ2-2	-	TGTGCCAGCTCACGAAGCGCTCCAGACATCCGCACCGGGGAGCTGTTTTTT	CASSRSAPDIRTGELFF
TRBV5-1	-	TRBJ2-7	-	TGCGCCAGCAGCCGACCTCAGGAGTCCTACGAGCAGTACTTC	CASSRPQESYEQYF
TRBV19	TRBD1	TRBJ1-1	-	TGTGCCAGTAGTATGGGGACAGGGACTTACACTGAAGCTTTCTTT	CASSMGTGTYTEAFF
TRBV7-2	TRBD1	TRBJ2-7	-	TGTGCCAGCAGCTTGAGACAGGGGGGGACCTACGAGCAGTACTTC	CASSLRQGGTYEQYF
TRBV5-1	TRBD2	TRBJ2-7	-	TGCGCCAGCAGCCCCTCCGGACTAGCGGGAAACGAGCAGTACTTC	CASSPSGLAGNEQYF
TRBV20-1	TRBD1	TRBJ1-5	-	TGCAGTGCTAGTCGAACTTCAGGGGGCAGGAGTCAGCCCCAGCATTTT	CSASRTSGGRSQPQHF
TRBV29-1	-	TRBJ2-2	-	TGCAGCGCTCGGGAAAACGCGAACACCGGGGAGCTGTTTTTT	CSARENANTGELFF
TRBV5-1	TRBD2	TRBJ2-7	-	TGCGCCAGCAGCTTTACTAGCGGTGCTCACGAGCAGTACTTC	CASSFTSGAHEQYF
TRBV20-1	-	TRBJ2-5	-	TGCAGTGCTATTGAAGAGACCCAGTACTTC	CSAIEETQYF
TRBV4-3	TRBD1	TRBJ2-5	-	TGCGCCAGCAGCCGCACAGGGGTTTCCCTCCAAGAGACCCAGTACTTC	CASSRTGVSLQETQYF
TRBV28	-	TRBJ2-7	-	TGTGCCAGCAGTTTATCTCAATGGGGTCCAGGGAAAAAGGCCTACGAGCAGTACTTC	CASSLSQWGPGKKAYEQYF
TRBV2	-	TRBJ2-3	-	TGTGCCAGGAAAGGGACAAGGCTCTTAGATACGCAGTATTTT	CARKGTRLLDTQYF
TRBV4-1	-	TRBJ1-2	-	TGCGCCAGCAGCCAAGAAGTTAACTATGGCTACACCTTC	CASSQEVNYGYTF
TRBV27	-	TRBJ2-2	-	TGTGCCAGCAGTTACCTGGGACCCCTTGGAGGGGAGCTGTTTTTT	CASSYLGPLGGELFF
TRBV11-2	-	TRBJ2-3	-	TGTGCCAGCAGCCCATGGGGGGGCGCGTCAGATACGCAGTATTTT	CASSPWGGASDTQYF
TRBV5-8	-	TRBJ1-1	-	TGTGCCAGCAGCGGGGTCATGAACACTGAAGCTTTCTTT	CASSGVMNTEAFF
TRBV9	-	TRBJ2-1	-	TGTGCCAGCAGAGGGGACAATGAGCAGTTCTTC	CASRGDNEQFF
TRBV6-5	-	TRBJ2-5	-	TGTGCCAGCAGTCCACATTGGAGGGAGACCCAGTACTTC	CASSPHWRETQYF
TRBV10-1	-	TRBJ2-3	-	TGCGCCAGCAGCAAGACGACAGGCACAGCGGTTACGCAGTATTTT	CASSKTTGTAVTQYF
TRBV18	TRBD1	TRBJ1-5	-	TGTGCCAGCCTTCAGGGGGCGAATCAGCCCCAGCATTTT	CASLQGANQPQHF
TRBV11-2	TRBD2	TRBJ2-1	-	TGTGCCAGCAGCCCTAATTTAGCGGGGAATGGTGAGCAGTTCTTC	CASSPNLAGNGEQFF
TRBV6-1	-	TRBJ1-5	-	TGTGCCAGCAGTGAAGTCTTTGGCAGTTCGCATAGCAATCAGCCCCAGCATTTT	CASSEVFGSSHSNQPQHF